This passage covers 9 T cell receptor beta chains from one sample sequenced in a study of circulating and synovial CD4+ cells in juvenile arthritis. The table came from immunoSEQ multiplex PCR; TCRdb's copy has only in-frame clones and leaves some out. The sample comprises about 34,000 clones, 95% to 96% of which are singletons, and approximately 0.19% rests with the top ten. Sequencing was performed on CD4+ T cells from blood. The receptor source for this set is a human donor with juvenile idiopathic arthritis.

The rearrangement uses TRBV27 and TRBJ2-3; D ambiguous. Trimming took 8 bases from V and 0 from J, leaving 6 bases between them. The CDR3 extends over 12 amino acids. Germline loops: CDR1 MNHEY, CDR2 SMNVEV (reference sequence). CDR3 amino acids: CASGASTDTQYF. Written as DNA, the CDR3 is TGTGCCAGCGGAGCTAGCACAGATACGCAGTATTTT.

This chain joins TRBV19 and TRBJ2-7; TRBD2 agrees at 7 bases. The CDR3 spans 17 residues. J lost 2 bases, V lost 5 bases, and 15 bases had no gene match. The V gene's germline CDR1 is LNHDA and CDR2 SQIVND (reference sequence). The CDR3: CASSPSGGGVGTYEQYF. The CDR3 DNA sequence: TGTGCCAGTAGTCCAAGCGGTGGGGGGGTAGGAACCTACGAGCAGTACTTC. Drawing the rest from reference TRBV19 and TRBJ2-7, the complete variable domain is DGGITQSPKYLFRKEGQNVTLSCEQNLNHDAMYWYRQDPGQGLRLIYYSQIVNDFQKGDIAEGYSVSREKKESFPLTVTSAQKNPTAFYLCASSPSGGGVGTYEQYFGPGTRLTVT.

The chain employs TRBV2 and TRBJ1-2, with a tentative D call TRBD1 (5 bases). Germline V lookup: CDR1 SNHLY, CDR2 FYNNEI. The CDR3 covers 16 residues. The V end was cut by 8 bases, the J end by 0 bases, with 19 bases between. CDR3 region: CASLFGGGIANYGYTF. CDR3 nucleotides: TGTGCCAGCCTCTTCGGCGGGGGGATAGCTAACTATGGCTACACCTTC. The full variable domain, rest sourced from reference TRBV2 and TRBJ1-2, is EPEVTQTPSHQVTQMGQEVILRCVPISNHLYFYWYRQILGQKVEFLVSFYNNEISEKSEIFDDQFSVERPDGSNFTLKIRSTKLEDSAMYFCASLFGGGIANYGYTFGSGTRLTVV.

V is TRBV9 and J is TRBJ2-1; 9 bases match TRBD2. CDR1 is SGDLS, CDR2 YYNGEE, per germline. This CDR3 has 16 amino acids. Unmatched junction bases numbered 6, after V lost 1 base and J lost 4 bases. This CDR3 reads CASSVTTSGPYNEQFF. The CDR3 DNA follows: TGTGCCAGCAGCGTAACCACTAGCGGGCCGTACAATGAGCAGTTCTTC. Full variable domain (rest looked up from reference TRBV9 and TRBJ2-1): DSGVTQTPKHLITATGQRVTLRCSPRSGDLSVYWYQQSLDQGLQFLIQYYNGEERAKGNILERFSAQQFPDLHSELNLSSLELGDSALYFCASSVTTSGPYNEQFFGPGTRLTVL.

This sequence joins TRBV28 and TRBJ2-7, with TRBD1 as a possible D gene (6 bases). CDR3 length: 14 amino acids. V shed 6 bases and J shed 6 bases, with 18 bases lying between them. Germline V lookup: CDR1 MDHEN, CDR2 SYDVKM. The CDR3 nucleotides are TGTGCCAGCAGGGGCCCCGGGACATCGGTCGAGCAGTACTTC. Its translation is CASRGPGTSVEQYF.

V is TRBV18 and J is TRBJ2-3; 7 bases fit TRBD1. CDR1 and CDR2 (germline): KGHSH, LQKENI. CDR3 length: 14 amino acids. Losses at the gene ends were 3 bases for V and 10 bases for J; bases not matched to a gene: 10. The CDR3 region has the DNA TGTGCCAGCTCACCCTCCATGACAGGGCAGGCGCAGTATTTT. Translation: CASSPSMTGQAQYF.

The rearrangement joins TRBV2 to TRBJ1-5; D possibly corresponds to TRBD1 (5 bases). V was pared by 8 bases and J by 0 bases, with 20 bases between. CDR1 and CDR2 (germline): SNHLY, FYNNEI. The CDR3 is made up of 17 amino acids. The DNA of the CDR3 is TGTGCCAGCGATACGAATAGGGGCAGTTTTAGCAATCAGCCCCAGCATTTT. Protein product: CASDTNRGSFSNQPQHF.

This chain uses TRBV6-1 with TRBJ1-5; tentative D call: TRBD1 (6 bases). The germline V and J ends were trimmed by 6 bases and 5 bases, with 17 bases remaining between them. This CDR3 is 15 amino acids long. Germline V gene sequence: CDR1 MNHNS, CDR2 SASEGT. In nucleotides, the CDR3 is TGTGCCAGCAGAGGGGACAATTTTAAAGATCAGCCCCAGCATTTT. Residues: CASRGDNFKDQPQHF.

The chain recombines TRBV6-6 with TRBJ2-3; the match to TRBD1 covers 9 bases. In germline, CDR1 is MNHNY, CDR2 SVGAGI (reference sequence). The ends lost 4 bases at V and 5 bases at J; junction bases unmatched: 7. The CDR3 sequence is 15 residues long. CDR3 sequence: CASSSGQGIIDTQYF. The CDR3 DNA reads TGTGCCAGCAGTTCGGGACAGGGAATTATAGATACGCAGTATTTT.